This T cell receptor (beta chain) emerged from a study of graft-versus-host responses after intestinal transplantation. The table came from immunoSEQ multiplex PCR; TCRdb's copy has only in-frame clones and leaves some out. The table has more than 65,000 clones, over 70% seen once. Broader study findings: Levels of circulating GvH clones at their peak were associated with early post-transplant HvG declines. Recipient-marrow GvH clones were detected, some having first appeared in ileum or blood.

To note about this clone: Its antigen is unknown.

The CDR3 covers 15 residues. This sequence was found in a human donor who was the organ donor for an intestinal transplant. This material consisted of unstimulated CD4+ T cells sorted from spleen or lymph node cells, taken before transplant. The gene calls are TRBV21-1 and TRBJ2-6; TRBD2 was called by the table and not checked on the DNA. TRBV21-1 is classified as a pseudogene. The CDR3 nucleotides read TGTGCCAGCACCAAACGGGAGGCTGGGGCCAACGTCCTGACTTTC. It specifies CASTKREAGANVLTF.